Shown below are 27 T cell receptor beta chains from a single sample sequenced in a study of CD8 T cells in ankylosing spondylitis. Whole-study results and caveats: A TCR beta motif of fewer than ten highly homologous variants appeared characteristic of ankylosing spondylitis blood.

Antigens for these TCRs are unknown. TCRdb called the 5' RACE reads again in MiXCR, with one record for every CDR3 protein. The sample lists 100,000 to 150,000 distinct CDR3 sequences, approximately 17% occurring once. Sequencing input: blood, either unsorted or a sorted T cell fraction (not recorded which). The origin of the receptors is a male donor with ankylosing spondylitis.

As regards this clonotype: At one end, the junction sequence differs from germline, possibly due to a read error. The V call is TRBV27, the J call TRBJ2-7; tentatively, D is TRBD1 (5 bases). The CDR3 spans 15 residues. The germline gives CDR1 MNHEY, CDR2 SMNVEV (reference sequence). The CDR3 reads CASSLSRAEPYAQYF. The CDR3 coding sequence is TGTGCCAGCAGTTTATCCAGGGCCGAACCTTACGCGCAGTACTTC.

The chain links TRBV12-3 or TRBV12-4 to TRBJ2-6; D is tentatively TRBD1 or TRBD2 (5 bases each). This CDR3 is 15 amino acids long. V was trimmed by 7 bases and J by 3 bases, leaving 13 bases between them. The CDR3 here is CASTSGLYGANVLTF. CDR3 coding DNA: TGTGCCAGCACCTCGGGGCTCTATGGGGCCAACGTCCTGACTTTC.

The chain employs TRBV10-3 and TRBJ2-7, with 9 bases identical to TRBD1. Trimming at V came to 6 bases and at J to 3 bases, leaving 6 bases not matched to a gene. The CDR3 spans 14 residues. From germline, CDR1 is ENHRY and CDR2 SYGVKD. The chain's CDR3 is CAIRPGQGLYEQYF. Here the CDR3 DNA reads TGTGCCATCAGACCGGGACAGGGACTCTACGAGCAGTACTTC.

In its sample, this clonotype was seen many times. This sequence joins TRBV4-3 and TRBJ2-3, with a possible D match to TRBD2 (5 bases). V gave up 2 bases and J gave up 5 bases, with 8 bases separating them. The CDR3 is 13 residues long. Germline assignment: CDR1 LGHNA and CDR2 YSLEER. CDR3 protein: CASSQIEGDTQYF. The CDR3, as DNA: TGCGCCAGCAGCCAAATAGAGGGAGATACGCAGTATTTT.

In its sample, this clonotype was seen a few times. The genes are TRBV20-1 and TRBJ1-5; D unclear. CDR3 length equals 13 residues. Germline lookup yields CDR1 DFQATT and CDR2 SNEGSKA (reference sequence). Trimming cost V 4 bases and J 7 bases, with 14 bases left between them. In nucleotides, the CDR3 is TGCAGTGCTAAGGGTACCTGGGGACAGCCCCAGCATTTT. This encodes CSAKGTWGQPQHF.

The V call is TRBV13, the J call TRBJ2-5; D might be TRBD2 (6 bases). CDR1 PRHDT and CDR2 FYEKMQ come from the germline V gene (reference sequence). This CDR3 has 14 amino acids. V was clipped by 1 base and J by 1 base, with 7 bases between them. The CDR3 is CASSLDGGQETQYF. The CDR3 coding sequence is TGTGCCAGCAGCTTAGACGGGGGCCAAGAGACCCAGTACTTC.

There are many counts of this clonotype. The chain couples TRBV4-2 to TRBJ2-3; D not certain. Germline V gene lookup returns CDR1 LGHNA and CDR2 YNFKEQ. Between the trimmed V and J ends, which lost 1 base and 2 bases, there was a span of 10 bases. This CDR3 has 15 amino acids. CDR3 DNA sequence: TGTGCCAGCAGCCAAGTAACGGAGCCCACAGATACGCAGTATTTT. It yields the protein CASSQVTEPTDTQYF.

The rearrangement joins TRBV27 to TRBJ2-3; D perhaps matches TRBD2 (7 bases). V lost 3 bases to trimming and J lost 4 bases, with 14 bases between them. Germline V gene lookup returns CDR1 MNHEY and CDR2 SMNVEV (reference sequence). This CDR3 is built from 15 residues. CDR3 DNA sequence: TGTGCCAGCAGTTTTGGGGGCGGGAGCGCAGATACGCAGTATTTT. This sequence encodes CASSFGGGSADTQYF.

V and J are TRBV4-3 and TRBJ2-7, with 8 bases matching TRBD1. The germline gives CDR1 LGHNA, CDR2 YSLEER. The CDR3 is made up of 14 amino acids. J gave up 7 bases and V 1 base, and 6 bases lay outside the gene matches. The CDR3 nucleotides read TGCGCCAGCAGCCAAGGGACAGGGTTGGGGGAGCAGTACTTC. Translation: CASSQGTGLGEQYF.

The rearrangement joins TRBV19 to TRBJ2-5; TRBD2 agrees at 13 bases. The V gene end was trimmed by 7 bases and the J gene end by 1 base; junction bases not matched to a gene: 3. This CDR3 spans 15 amino acids. Germline V CDR1 and CDR2: LNHDA, SQIVND (reference sequence). CDR3 in DNA: TGTGCCAGTATGGGGACTAGCGGGGTCCAAGAGACCCAGTACTTC. Protein: CASMGTSGVQETQYF.

This clonotype was picked up a small number of times. The rearrangement joins TRBV15 to TRBJ2-1; D may be TRBD1 (5 bases). This CDR3 has 12 residues. Between the trimmed V and J ends, which lost 1 base and 9 bases, there was a span of 7 bases. Germline values: CDR1 LNHNV, CDR2 YYDKDF (reference sequence). The CDR3 protein is CATSRARGEQFF. In nucleotides, the CDR3 is TGTGCCACCAGCAGAGCTAGGGGTGAGCAGTTCTTC.

The chain carries TRBV7-9 and TRBJ2-1; no firm D call. Germline V CDR1 and CDR2: SEHNR, FQNEAQ (reference sequence). Between the trimmed V and J ends, which lost 3 bases and 4 bases, there was a span of 7 bases. The CDR3 runs to 13 residues. The DNA of the CDR3 is TGTGCCAGCAGCTTTGCACAATACAATGAGCAGTTCTTC. The encoded protein is CASSFAQYNEQFF.

This clonotype came up a few times. The genes are TRBV12-3 or TRBV12-4 and TRBJ2-7; 8 nucleotides match TRBD2. V was pared by 6 bases and J by 3 bases, with 7 bases of the junction left unmatched. The CDR3 spans 14 residues. CDR3 DNA: TGTGCCAGCAGCCAGACTAGCGAAGTCTACGAGCAGTACTTC. The encoded protein is CASSQTSEVYEQYF.

The gene calls are TRBV9 and TRBJ2-3; 7 positions match TRBD2. The CDR3 is 16 residues long. Germline V gene lookup returns CDR1 SGDLS and CDR2 YYNGEE. The V and J ends lost 4 bases and 2 bases, in that order; junction bases with no gene match: 10. DNA for the CDR3: TGTGCCAGCAGCAGCGGGGTCGGCGGATACACAGATACGCAGTATTTT. Its translation is CASSSGVGGYTDTQYF.

The sample holds many counts of this clonotype. V usage is TRBV5-1 and J usage is TRBJ2-3; no reliable D call. V was cut by 2 bases and J by 5 bases, with 12 bases left in between. The CDR3 loop spans 14 amino acids. Germline assignment: CDR1 SGHRS and CDR2 YFSETQ. CDR3 in DNA: TGCGCCAGCAGCTTTTATACCGGTGGAGATACGCAGTATTTT. Translated, it gives CASSFYTGGDTQYF.

This clonotype has more than one count but fewer than ten. The V gene is TRBV20-1, the J gene TRBJ1-2; 7 bases are a match to TRBD1. V lost 5 bases, J lost 7 bases, and 7 bases stayed unmatched. CDR3 length equals 12 residues. Germline values: CDR1 DFQATT, CDR2 SNEGSKA (reference sequence). The CDR3 coding sequence is TGCAGTGCTGATGACAGGGTCGGTGGCTACACCTTC. Translating it yields CSADDRVGGYTF.

The rearrangement uses TRBV6-2 or TRBV6-3 and TRBJ1-5; no clear D gene. The CDR3 has 15 residues. V was clipped by 6 bases and J by 2 bases, with 14 bases between them. Germline-derived CDR1 and CDR2 are MNHEY and SVGEGT. The DNA of the CDR3 is TGTGCCAGCAGGGAGGGCGGAATGGGCAATCAGCCCCAGCATTTT. It codes for CASREGGMGNQPQHF.

This clonotype turned up a few times. The chain has TRBV27 and TRBJ2-7, with TRBD1 matching over 8 bases. J was trimmed by 7 bases and V by 6 bases; bases with no gene match: 11. The CDR3 extends over 14 amino acids. CDR1 MNHEY and CDR2 SMNVEV come from the germline V gene (reference sequence). The CDR3 bases are TGTGCCAGCAGGAGGACAGGGAGAATGCGGGAGCAGTACTTC. Translating gives CASRRTGRMREQYF.

V gene TRBV7-9 combines with J gene TRBJ1-3; D gene ambiguous. Trimming cost V 2 bases and J 3 bases, with 8 bases left between them. CDR3 length: 14 residues. Germline-derived CDR1 and CDR2 are SEHNR and FQNEAQ (reference sequence). CDR3 region: CASSLSLGGNTIYF. CDR3 DNA: TGTGCCAGCAGCTTAAGCCTCGGTGGAAACACCATATATTTT.

This clonotype was observed a handful of times. The chain employs TRBV11-1 and TRBJ1-3, with D possibly TRBD1 on 5 matching bases. With 2 bases removed from V and 0 bases from J, the gap between germline ends came to 20 bases. The CDR3 loop spans 19 amino acids. CDR1 and CDR2 from the germline V gene are SGHAT and FQDESV (reference sequence). The CDR3 DNA follows: TGTGCCAGCAGCTTAATCCCAGGGACCTATTTCTTCTCTGGAAACACCATATATTTT. Encoded protein: CASSLIPGTYFFSGNTIYF. The full variable domain, completed using reference TRBV11-1 and TRBJ1-3, is EAEVAQSPRYKITEKSQAVAFWCDPISGHATLYWYRQILGQGPELLVQFQDESVVDDSQLPKDRFSAERLKGVDSTLKIQPAELGDSAMYLCASSLIPGTYFFSGNTIYFGEGSWLTVV.

This clonotype was seen a handful of times. The rearrangement uses TRBV29-1 and TRBJ2-1; no clear D gene. The V end lost 3 bases, the J end lost 1 base, and 13 bases lay between the germline ends. From germline, CDR1 is SQVTM and CDR2 ANQGSEA. The CDR3 covers 15 residues. CDR3 nucleotide sequence: TGCAGCGTTGACCCGAAGGAAACGTCCTACAATGAGCAGTTCTTC. Its protein is CSVDPKETSYNEQFF.

The chain carries TRBV9 and TRBJ2-1; 9 positions match TRBD2. The CDR3 extends over 18 amino acids. Germline-derived CDR1 and CDR2 are SGDLS and YYNGEE. V lost 0 bases to trimming and J lost 6 bases; unmatched junction nucleotides: 13. For the CDR3, the DNA is TGTGCCAGCAGCGTAGAGGCTGTGGCTAGCGGGATAGGCAATGAGCAGTTCTTC. Amino acids: CASSVEAVASGIGNEQFF.

This clonotype was seen a few times. The V gene is TRBV12-3 or TRBV12-4, the J gene TRBJ2-2; D is ambiguous. CDR3 length: 14 amino acids. V was pared by 2 bases and J by 5 bases, with 9 bases between. The CDR3 DNA reads as TGTGCCAGCAGTTTATCCGGAGTGACCGGGGAGCTGTTTTTT. It specifies CASSLSGVTGELFF.

In this sample, this clonotype turned up many times. The chain employs TRBV7-9 and TRBJ1-5, with D possibly matching TRBD1 (6 bases). V lost 1 base and J 3 bases, leaving 13 bases between the germline ends. The CDR3 contains 16 residues. Per the germline V gene, CDR1 is SEHNR and CDR2 is FQNEAQ (reference sequence). The DNA of the CDR3 is TGTGCCAGCAGCTTAGGGACAGAAAGAAACAATCAGCCCCAGCATTTT. Protein: CASSLGTERNNQPQHF.

J is TRBJ1-6 and V is TRBV4-1, with D perhaps matching TRBD1 (5 bases). Per germline, CDR1 MGHRA and CDR2 YSYEKL. Trimming shortened V by 0 bases and J by 9 bases, and 18 bases separated the two germline ends. The CDR3 totals 17 residues. The CDR3 coding sequence is TGCGCCAGCAGCCAAGATTCAAGGGGCGCGTATGGTTCACCCCTCCACTTT. Translating gives CASSQDSRGAYGSPLHF.

V is TRBV27 and J is TRBJ1-1; D gene ambiguous. V lost 5 bases and J 2 bases, leaving 9 bases between the germline ends. The CDR3 length is 13 residues. Germline CDR1 and CDR2: MNHEY and SMNVEV (reference sequence). The CDR3 coding sequence is TGTGCCAGCAGTCCGTTCGATAACACTGAAGCTTTCTTT. Translating it yields CASSPFDNTEAFF.

The sample holds a few counts of this clonotype. The chain recombines TRBV7-9 with TRBJ2-1; 9 nucleotides align to TRBD1. Germline loops: CDR1 SEHNR, CDR2 FQNEAQ (reference sequence). This CDR3 comprises 15 residues. The V segment lost 4 bases and the J segment 6 bases; nucleotides outside the gene matches: 7. The CDR3 coding sequence is TGTGCCAGCAGCTCAACCGGGACAGGGCTCAATGAGCAGTTCTTC. Its protein product is CASSSTGTGLNEQFF. Using reference TRBV7-9 and TRBJ2-1 for the parts outside the CDR3, the full variable domain is DTGVSQNPRHKITKRGQNVTFRCDPISEHNRLYWYRQTLGQGPEFLTYFQNEAQLEKSRLLSDRFSAERPKGSFSTLEIQRTEQGDSAMYLCASSSTGTGLNEQFFGPGTRLTVL.